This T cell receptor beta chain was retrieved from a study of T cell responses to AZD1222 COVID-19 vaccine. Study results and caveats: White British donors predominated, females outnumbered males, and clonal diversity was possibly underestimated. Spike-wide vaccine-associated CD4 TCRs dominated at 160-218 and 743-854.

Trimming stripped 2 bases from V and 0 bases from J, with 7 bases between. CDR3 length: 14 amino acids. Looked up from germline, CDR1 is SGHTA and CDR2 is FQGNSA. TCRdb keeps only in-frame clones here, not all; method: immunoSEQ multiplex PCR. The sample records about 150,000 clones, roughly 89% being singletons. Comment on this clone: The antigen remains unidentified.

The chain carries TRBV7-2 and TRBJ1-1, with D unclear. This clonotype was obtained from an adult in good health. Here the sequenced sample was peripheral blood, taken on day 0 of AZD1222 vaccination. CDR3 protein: CASSLKLMNTEAFF. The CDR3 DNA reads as TGTGCCAGCAGCTTAAAACTAATGAACACTGAAGCTTTCTTT.